This T cell receptor (beta chain) was obtained from a study of regulatory T cells in long-lasting Graves disease. This clonotype was seen ten or more times. Documented time point: newly diagnosed GD, antithyroid drugs for less than 3 months. With RNA extracted from PBMCs as input, the TCR library was made. CDR1 is SGHTA and CDR2 is FQGNSA in the germline V gene. Deletions cut 5 bases from V and 1 base from J, with 11 bases between. This CDR3 region has 14 residues. Researchers made TCR beta libraries by using iRepertoire HTBI primers and running Arm-PCR on CDR3 regions. TCRdb re-called the multiplex PCR reads with MiXCR, one entry per CDR3 protein. The sample comprises 240,000 or so distinct CDR3 sequences, 20% of which are singletons, and approximately 15% rests with the top ten.

The receptor was isolated from a female donor with Graves disease. The chain has TRBV7-2 and TRBJ1-1; the D is unclear. The source material was peripheral blood mononuclear cells (PBMCs), sampled at new diagnosis, from a patient treated with antithyroid drugs. CDR3 amino acids: CASSPRYGNTEAFF. The CDR3 coding sequence is TGTGCCAGCAGCCCCCGGTATGGGAACACTGAAGCTTTCTTT.